This T cell receptor beta chain originates from a study of T cell responses to AZD1222 COVID-19 vaccine (dated by TCRdb to about 2021). Concerning the study at large: AZD1222 recipients whose second dose came at about 4 weeks and those whose second dose came at about 12 weeks were combined into one group, since spike-specific TCR depth and breadth did not differ between the two schedules. A total of 240 or so trial participants underwent TCR sequencing, of whom 207 had received two doses of AZD1222 and around 26 had received two doses of the MenACWY control vaccine. Enrollment into the trials was organized by age into subgroups of 18-55, 56-69 and 70-plus years, and those subgroups contained approximately 150, 30 and 60 TCR-sequenced participants, respectively. General findings and caveats noted by the study authors: Nearly half of unique spike-specific TCRs reportedly recognized epitopes outside regions mutated in the B.1.351 and B.1.1.7 variants. The 56-69-year group was small, and its depth increase did not reach significance, likely because of low power. Because no day 14 peak-response samples were available, repertoires were characterized only after the peak T cell response. CD4 TCRs associated with the vaccine covered the entire spike protein, and the dominant responses were in regions 160-218 and 743-854. Conclusions about previously exposed vaccinees were limited because only six AZD1222 recipients were SARS-CoV-2 seropositive at baseline. A significant rise in spike-specific TCR breadth and depth was observed after two AZD1222 doses relative to day 0 and relative to MenACWY recipients. Participants were mostly white British and included more females than males, and it was suggested by the authors that clonal diversity may have been underestimated.

The time point label of this sample denotes: baseline before first vaccination. The vaccinee samples were drawn from two UK trials, COV001 and COV002, one of which was a single-blind randomized controlled phase 2/3 trial testing AZD1222 (ChAdOx1 nCoV-19) in healthy adults. For TCRbeta chain sequencing, PBMC samples from trial participants were taken at day 0 and at day 28 after the second dose. The CDR3 regions of human TCRbeta chains were analyzed by immunosequencing. In the paper's pipeline: TCRs in the repertoires were matched against a reference library of SARS-CoV-2-specific TCRs that had been generated with the MIRA antigen-specificity platform. Breadth was defined as the fraction of unique TCRs that were SARS-CoV-2-associated, and depth was defined as the fraction of total T cells that were SARS-CoV-2-associated. Each spike-specific TCR was assigned to its reactive spike region and to a CD4 or CD8 class using the MIRA data. Log10-transformed breadth and depth values were compared by one-way ANOVA with Sidak's multiple comparisons tests. TCRdb took over this immuneACCESS table, retaining in-frame rearrangements with V and J assigned. Such tables are incomplete; in checked studies, under half of the missing clones stem from an unresolved V gene, and the remainder is unexplained. From that table come the V and J calls and clone size; the DNA was used to work out D and trimming. Here the sample has tens of thousands of clones; around nine tenths occur a single time. In total, the top ten clones hold around 4.9% of the sample.

Including cysteine and phenylalanine, the CDR3 has 15 amino acids. Only CDR3 DNA is held: 45 bases, read in frame from base 1. The V end loses 5 bases and the J end loses 0 bases, and a stretch of 13 bases separates them. From the germline V gene (reference sequence), CDR1 is LNHNV and CDR2 is YYDKDF. With regard to this clone: Its antigen remains undetermined. Within one base of it there is no much larger clone, and no base qualities were kept.

The TCR was taken from an adult in good health. The specimen comprised peripheral blood, sampled on day 0 of AZD1222 vaccination. In this chain, TRBV15 is recombined with TRBJ1-2; a weak D assignment points to TRBD1 (6 bases agree). The CDR3 protein sequence reads: CATSRRDTTNYGYTF. The nucleotides read TGTGCCACCAGCCGAAGGGACACTACTAACTATGGCTACACCTTC.